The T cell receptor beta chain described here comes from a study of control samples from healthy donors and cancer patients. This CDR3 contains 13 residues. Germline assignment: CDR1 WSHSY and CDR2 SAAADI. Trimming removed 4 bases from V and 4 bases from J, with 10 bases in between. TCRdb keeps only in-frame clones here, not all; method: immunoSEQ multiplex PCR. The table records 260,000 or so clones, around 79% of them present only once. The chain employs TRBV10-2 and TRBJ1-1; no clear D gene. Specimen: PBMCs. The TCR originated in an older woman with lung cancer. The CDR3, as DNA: TGCGCCAGCAGTGCAGGCAGTGGCACTGAAGCTTTCTTT. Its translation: CASSAGSGTEAFF.